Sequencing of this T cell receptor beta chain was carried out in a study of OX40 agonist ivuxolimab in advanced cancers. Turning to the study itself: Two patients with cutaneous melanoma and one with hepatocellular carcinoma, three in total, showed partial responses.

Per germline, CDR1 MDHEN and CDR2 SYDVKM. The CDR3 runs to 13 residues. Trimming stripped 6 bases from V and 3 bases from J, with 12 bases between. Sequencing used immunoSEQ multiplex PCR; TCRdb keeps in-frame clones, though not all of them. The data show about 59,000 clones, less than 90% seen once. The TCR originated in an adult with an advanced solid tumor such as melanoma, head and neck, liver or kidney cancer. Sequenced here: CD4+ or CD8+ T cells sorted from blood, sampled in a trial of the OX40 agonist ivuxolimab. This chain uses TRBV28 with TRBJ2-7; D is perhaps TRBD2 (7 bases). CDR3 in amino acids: CASSAGGLYEQYF. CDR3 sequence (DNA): TGTGCCAGCAGCGCCGGGGGGCTCTACGAGCAGTACTTC.